Below, 6 T cell receptor beta chains from the same sample are listed, as sequenced in a study of graft-versus-host responses after intestinal transplantation. The table came from immunoSEQ multiplex PCR; TCRdb's copy has only in-frame clones and leaves some out. The sample includes tens of thousands of clones, 90% of them seen just once. These receptors have no known antigen. This sample comprised unstimulated CD8+ T cells sorted from spleen or lymph node cells, obtained before transplant. These receptors were obtained from a human donor who was the organ donor for an intestinal transplant.

J is TRBJ2-7 and V is TRBV5-5, with D uncertain. This CDR3 contains 15 residues. Germline values: CDR1 SGHKS, CDR2 YYEKEE (reference sequence). The ends were cut back, 2 bases at V and 4 bases at J, with 16 bases in the middle. The CDR3 here is CASSLGQNSRYEQYV. In DNA, the CDR3 is TGTGCCAGCAGCTTAGGCCAGAACAGCCGTTACGAGCAGTACGTC.

J is TRBJ1-2 and V is TRBV28, with TRBD1 matching over 8 bases. V dropped 7 bases and J dropped 3; count of bases not matched to a gene: 1. CDR3 length: 12 amino acids. Per germline, CDR1 MDHEN and CDR2 SYDVKM. The CDR3 coding sequence is TGTGCCAGCACGGACAGGGACTATGGCTACACCTTC. Its protein is CASTDRDYGYTF.

The chain carries TRBV6-5 and TRBJ2-2; tentative D call: TRBD2 (6 bases). The CDR3 has 15 amino acids. Germline V gene sequence: CDR1 MNHEY, CDR2 SVGAGI. Trimming stripped 6 bases from V and 4 bases from J, with 15 bases between. CDR3 sequence (DNA): TGTGCCAGCAGCTCAGGAGGGATAGGCACCGGGGAGCTGTTTTTT. It yields the protein CASSSGGIGTGELFF.

V gene TRBV9 combines with J gene TRBJ1-4; 8 bases fit TRBD1. Germline V lookup: CDR1 SGDLS, CDR2 YYNGEE. With 4 bases clipped from V and 4 bases from J, the junction kept 6 bases outside the gene matches. The CDR3 is 15 amino acids. The CDR3 is CASSPRTGHNEKLFF. CDR3 DNA sequence: TGTGCCAGCAGCCCCCGGACAGGGCATAATGAAAAACTGTTTTTT.

V and J are TRBV6-6 and TRBJ2-7; the D gene is possibly TRBD1 (6 bases). In germline, CDR1 is MNHNY, CDR2 SVGAGI (reference sequence). Trimming took off 0 bases at V and 1 base at J, with 13 bases between the two ends. This CDR3 region has 16 residues. The CDR3 coding sequence is TGTGCCAGCAGTTACTCGACAGGTAGTCCATCCTACGAGCAGTACGTC. Translated, it gives CASSYSTGSPSYEQYV.

V is TRBV29-1 and J is TRBJ1-1; TRBD1 agrees at 7 bases. CDR3 length equals 16 residues. Trimming removed 0 bases from V and 7 bases from J; junction bases left unmatched: 14. Germline V gene data show CDR1 as SQVTM and CDR2 as ANQGSEA. The CDR3 sequence is CSVEDLGQGESLEAFF. The CDR3 DNA reads TGCAGCGTTGAAGATTTGGGGCAGGGGGAGTCCCTTGAAGCTTTCTTT.